This TCR beta chain is drawn from a study of T cell clonality in common variable immunodeficiency. This clone was counted many times. Its target is unknown. The CDR3 end falls 3 residues outside the read, so it is completed with the germline J gene. This CDR3 has 15 amino acids. V trimming: 0 bases; J trimming: 7 bases; junction bases outside the gene matches: 6. The germline V gene has CDR1 DFQATT and CDR2 SNEGSKA (reference sequence). Libraries were prepared by immunoSEQ multiplex PCR; TCRdb keeps only in-frame clonotypes and omits some of them. This sample carries about 47,000 clones, none of them present only once. Heparinized whole blood, about 5 to 8.5 ml, came from each donor. Study-level results: T cell subpopulation sequencing would be needed to explain CVID clonality.

The V call is TRBV20-1, the J call TRBJ2-3; 11 bases agree with TRBD2. The clonotype was recovered from a person between 18 and 75 years old in good health. Material: peripheral blood mononuclear cells. The sequenced part of the CDR3 DNA is TGCAGTGCTAGAGATAGCGGGGGGGCCGCAAATACG. This translates into CSARDSGGAANT. The CDR3 in full is CSARDSGGAANTQYF.